Following are 29 T cell receptor beta chains from one sample sequenced in a study of early T cells in non-severe SARS-CoV-2 infection. Using its own MiXCR run on the 5' RACE reads, TCRdb lists one record per CDR3 protein. This sample has tens of thousands of distinct CDR3 sequences, with under 15% found just once. The sample was whole blood. The receptors were sampled from an adult who was a healthcare worker with PCR-confirmed SARS-CoV-2 infection or an uninfected control (not recorded which).

This clonotype was detected a few times. This sequence joins TRBV20-1 and TRBJ2-7, with 7 bases lining up with TRBD2. CDR3 size: 12 residues. Germline lookup yields CDR1 DFQATT and CDR2 SNEGSKA (reference sequence). With V trimmed by 3 bases and J by 5 bases, 4 bases remained unmatched. CDR3 residues: CSASGRIDEQYF. In DNA form, the CDR3 reads TGCAGTGCTAGCGGGAGGATCGACGAGCAGTACTTC.

This chain links TRBV20-1 with TRBJ1-5, with D possibly matching TRBD1 (5 bases). CDR3 size: 15 residues. V was clipped by 0 bases and J by 2 bases, with 11 bases between them. Germline V CDR1 and CDR2: DFQATT, SNEGSKA (reference sequence). The CDR3 DNA sequence: TGCAGTGCTAGAGATCGGGGGAGGCGCAATCAGCCCCAGCATTTT. Protein product: CSARDRGRRNQPQHF.

This clonotype has just a few counts. This sequence joins TRBV21-1 and TRBJ1-6; no check of the table's D call, TRBD1, against the DNA was made. TRBV21-1 is noted as a pseudogene. The CDR3 totals 13 residues. CDR3 amino acids: CARGRGNNSPLHF. As DNA, the CDR3 is TGTGCCAGGGGACGGGGGAATAATTCACCCCTCCACTTT.

This clonotype was recorded many times. CDR3 DNA sequence: TGTGCCAGCAGCTTAGCCTTTGGGGGTAACGGCAATGAGCAGTTCTTC. Amino acid sequence: CASSLAFGGNGNEQFF. The chain joins TRBV7-9 to TRBJ2-1; D tentatively fits TRBD1 or TRBD2 (5 bases each). CDR3 length: 16 residues. The germline gives CDR1 SEHNR, CDR2 FQNEAQ (reference sequence). V was pared by 0 bases and J by 6 bases, with 15 bases between. The variable domain in full, with the rest retrieved from reference TRBV7-9 and TRBJ2-1, is DTGVSQNPRHKITKRGQNVTFRCDPISEHNRLYWYRQTLGQGPEFLTYFQNEAQLEKSRLLSDRFSAERPKGSFSTLEIQRTEQGDSAMYLCASSLAFGGNGNEQFFGPGTRLTVL.

This clonotype was counted many times. V gene TRBV5-1 combines with J gene TRBJ1-5, with D hard to call. The CDR3 totals 15 residues. Between the trimmed V and J ends, which lost 0 bases and 1 base, there was a span of 8 bases. Per germline, CDR1 SGHRS and CDR2 YFSETQ. Written as DNA, the CDR3 is TGCGCCAGCAGCTTGGGGCAGGCAAGCAATCAGCCCCAGCATTTT. Translated, it gives CASSLGQASNQPQHF.

At least ten counts were recorded for this clonotype. This chain links TRBV12-3 or TRBV12-4 with TRBJ2-5; no clear D gene. The CDR3 runs to 13 residues. Trimming took 6 bases from V and 2 from J, leaving 10 bases between them. The CDR3 nucleotides read TGTGCCAGCAGCTCGAATAGGCAAGAGACCCAGTACTTC. Translation gives CASSSNRQETQYF.

This clonotype was seen repeatedly, ten times or more. The chain has TRBV19 and TRBJ1-5, with 7 nucleotides matching TRBD1. CDR1 and CDR2 (germline): LNHDA, SQIVND (reference sequence). The CDR3 totals 14 residues. Losses at the gene ends were 4 bases for V and 1 base for J; bases not matched to a gene: 1. CDR3 protein: CASSTTGSNQPQHF. In nucleotides, the CDR3 is TGTGCCAGTAGTACGACAGGGAGCAATCAGCCCCAGCATTTT.

This clonotype appeared many times. The CDR3 here is CASALGAGMNTEAFF. CDR3 nucleotide sequence: TGTGCCAGCGCCCTGGGGGCAGGGATGAACACTGAAGCTTTCTTT. V and J are TRBV28 and TRBJ1-1; possibly TRBD1 for D (6 bases). Trimming removed 8 bases from V and 0 bases from J, with 16 bases in between. Germline CDR1 MDHEN, CDR2 SYDVKM. The CDR3 loop spans 15 amino acids.

This clonotype was picked up many times. The rearrangement joins TRBV24-1 to TRBJ1-6; 7 positions match TRBD1. Trimming cost V 7 bases and J 11 bases; bases outside gene matches: 7. Germline V gene lookup returns CDR1 KGHDR and CDR2 SFDVKD. This CDR3 has 13 residues. As DNA, the CDR3 is TGTGCCACCAGATCAACAGGGGCTACACCCCTCCACTTT. Translation: CATRSTGATPLHF.

The rearrangement uses TRBV27 and TRBJ2-1, with D perhaps matching TRBD1 (6 bases). This CDR3 is 15 amino acids long. The V end was cut by 7 bases, the J end by 6 bases, with 19 bases between. Germline lookup yields CDR1 MNHEY and CDR2 SMNVEV (reference sequence). Written as DNA, the CDR3 is TGTGCCAGCAAAGCAGGGGCGGGTGGTACCAATGAGCAGTTCTTC. Its translation: CASKAGAGGTNEQFF.

This clonotype was counted between two and nine times. This chain connects TRBV7-2 to TRBJ2-7, with D hard to call. The V gene's germline CDR1 is SGHTA and CDR2 FQGNSA. The CDR3 consists of 15 residues. V gave up 2 bases and J gave up 4 bases, with 15 bases separating them. CDR3: CASSLHGRLIYEQYF. The CDR3 DNA is TGTGCCAGCAGCTTACATGGGCGGCTCATATACGAGCAGTACTTC.

This clonotype was counted a single time. A much bigger clone sits one base away, suggesting this may be a read error. The rearrangement uses TRBV6-2 or TRBV6-3 and TRBJ2-5, with 7 bases aligning to TRBD2. The CDR3 loop spans 15 amino acids. Germline values: CDR1 MNHEY, CDR2 SVGEGT. CDR3 sequence (DNA): TGTGCCAGCAGTAAACATACTAGCGATGAAGAGTCCCAGTACTTC. Translating gives CASSKHTSDEESQYF.

The J gene is TRBJ2-5, the V gene TRBV5-5, with 13 bases that match TRBD2. V lost 2 bases and J lost 1; bases outside the gene matches: 8. From germline, CDR1 is SGHKS and CDR2 YYEKEE (reference sequence). This CDR3 region has 18 residues. In DNA form, the CDR3 reads TGTGCCAGCAGCTTCCGAGGGACTAGCGGGACCCCCCAAGAGACCCAGTACTTC. Translated, it gives CASSFRGTSGTPQETQYF.

In its sample, this clonotype was seen many times. This chain links TRBV9 with TRBJ1-2; tentatively, D is TRBD1 (5 bases). From germline, CDR1 is SGDLS and CDR2 YYNGEE. Trimming removed 5 bases from V and 2 bases from J, with 13 bases in between. CDR3 length: 14 amino acids. CDR3 region: CASSPTRGNYGYTF. DNA of the CDR3: TGTGCCAGCAGTCCGACACGGGGGAACTATGGCTACACCTTC.

The V and J genes are TRBV15 and TRBJ1-1; D is uncertain. V gave up 1 base and J gave up 3 bases, with 9 bases separating them. CDR1 LNHNV and CDR2 YYDKDF come from the germline V gene (reference sequence). The CDR3 is made up of 14 amino acids. The CDR3 protein is CATSRGGEDTEAFF. CDR3 nucleotides: TGTGCCACCAGCAGAGGCGGGGAGGACACTGAAGCTTTCTTT.

The chain is built from TRBV2 and TRBJ2-1, with D perhaps matching TRBD1 (6 bases). V lost 6 bases, J lost 7 bases, and 13 bases lay in between. CDR3 length equals 13 residues. Per germline, CDR1 SNHLY and CDR2 FYNNEI. The CDR3 loop is CASSVNRENEQFF. The CDR3 DNA is TGTGCCAGCAGCGTGAACAGGGAGAATGAGCAGTTCTTC.

The chain joins TRBV12-3 or TRBV12-4 to TRBJ2-7; 11 nucleotides line up with TRBD1. Trimming at V came to 5 bases and at J to 2 bases, leaving 5 bases not matched to a gene. The CDR3 sequence is 15 residues long. As DNA, the CDR3 is TGTGCCAGCAGTCCCGGGGACAGGGGGGCCTACGAGCAGTACTTC. Its translation: CASSPGDRGAYEQYF.

This clonotype showed up many times. J is TRBJ1-2 and V is TRBV18; TRBD1 might be the D (5 bases). The length of the CDR3 is 14 residues. CDR1 KGHSH and CDR2 LQKENI come from the germline V gene. Trimming cost V 3 bases and J 0 bases, with 8 bases left between them. CDR3 DNA sequence: TGTGCCAGCTCACCTGTGACAGCTAACTATGGCTACACCTTC. Amino acids: CASSPVTANYGYTF.

In DNA form, the CDR3 reads TGTGCCAGCAGCGACGGTCAGGGACTTGAGACCCAGTACTTC. This codes for CASSDGQGLETQYF. J is TRBJ2-5 and V is TRBV9, with TRBD2 as a possible D gene (6 bases). Deletions cut 3 bases from V and 5 bases from J, with 14 bases between. The CDR3 sequence is 14 residues long. Germline-derived CDR1 and CDR2 are SGDLS and YYNGEE.

This clonotype was seen at least ten times. The chain carries TRBV5-1 and TRBJ2-5; D remains ambiguous. The germline gives CDR1 SGHRS, CDR2 YFSETQ. The CDR3 runs 13 residues. The ends were cut back, 2 bases at V and 1 base at J, with 6 bases in the middle. The CDR3 spells CASSFSAQETQYF. Here the CDR3 DNA reads TGCGCCAGCAGCTTTTCGGCCCAAGAGACCCAGTACTTC. Together with reference TRBV5-1 and TRBJ2-5, the CDR3 gives the full variable domain: KAGVTQTPRYLIKTRGQQVTLSCSPISGHRSVSWYQQTPGQGLQFLFEYFSETQRNKGNFPGRFSGRQFSNSRSEMNVSTLELGDSALYLCASSFSAQETQYFGPGTRLLVL.

The V gene is TRBV7-2, the J gene TRBJ2-1, with 8 bases matching TRBD1. Germline CDR1 is SGHTA and CDR2 is FQGNSA. With V trimmed by 7 bases and J by 3 bases, 11 bases remained unmatched. This CDR3 is 16 amino acids long. The CDR3: CASNLDREYLYNEQFF. CDR3 DNA sequence: TGTGCCAGCAACCTGGACAGGGAATACCTCTACAATGAGCAGTTCTTC.

The chain combines TRBV7-9 with TRBJ1-4, with D maybe TRBD1 (5 bases). Trimming stripped 5 bases from V and 8 bases from J, with 12 bases between. This CDR3 has 13 amino acids. Germline V CDR1 and CDR2: SEHNR, FQNEAQ (reference sequence). CDR3 in DNA: TGTGCCAGCAGCGTGGGGCTATACGAAAAACTGTTTTTT. Its translation: CASSVGLYEKLFF.

There are many counts of this clonotype. The chain recombines TRBV29-1 with TRBJ1-5; D uncertain. CDR1 SQVTM and CDR2 ANQGSEA come from the germline V gene. The CDR3 runs to 13 residues. The CDR3 DNA sequence: TGCAGTGTGGGGAGTTTCCCTAATCAGCCCCAGCATTTT. Protein product: CSVGSFPNQPQHF. Using reference TRBV29-1 and TRBJ1-5 for the parts outside the CDR3, the full variable domain is SAVISQKPSRDICQRGTSLTIQCQVDSQVTMMFWYRQQPGQSLTLIATANQGSEATYESGFVIDKFPISRPNLTFSTLTVSNMSPEDSSIYLCSVGSFPNQPQHFGDGTRLSIL.

This clonotype occurred many times. This chain connects TRBV30 to TRBJ1-1; D gene uncertain. Trimming shortened V by 1 base and J by 2 bases, and 8 bases separated the two germline ends. This CDR3 comprises 13 residues. Per the germline V gene, CDR1 is GTSNPN and CDR2 is SVGIG (reference sequence). In nucleotides, the CDR3 is TGTGCCTGGAGTGGACACTCTAACACTGAAGCTTTCTTT. Translating it yields CAWSGHSNTEAFF.

The chain uses TRBV7-9 and TRBJ1-2, with D uncertain. This CDR3 contains 12 residues. Per germline, CDR1 SEHNR and CDR2 FQNEAQ (reference sequence). Trimming stripped 4 bases from V and 6 bases from J, with 9 bases between. The CDR3 nucleotides read TGTGCCAGCAGCTCAACCGACCATGGCTACACCTTC. Translating it yields CASSSTDHGYTF.

This clonotype was seen a handful of times. The rearrangement joins TRBV27 to TRBJ2-4; the D call may be TRBD1 or TRBD2 (5 bases each). Trimming removed 7 bases from V and 3 bases from J, with 16 bases in between. The CDR3 loop spans 15 amino acids. The germline V gene encodes CDR1 MNHEY and CDR2 SMNVEV (reference sequence). CDR3 DNA sequence: TGTGCCAGCAATCTAGGTAGCGACAGCAAAAACATTCAGTACTTC. Protein sequence: CASNLGSDSKNIQYF.

This clonotype was counted many times. This chain connects TRBV7-2 to TRBJ2-5, with TRBD2 matching 7 bases. This CDR3 spans 14 amino acids. Germline loops: CDR1 SGHTA, CDR2 FQGNSA. The V gene end was trimmed by 5 bases and the J gene end by 5 bases; junction bases not matched to a gene: 8. The CDR3 reads CASSPGRGMETQYF. CDR3 DNA: TGTGCCAGCAGCCCGGGGAGGGGTATGGAGACCCAGTACTTC.

The chain is built from TRBV20-1 and TRBJ2-1; TRBD2 agrees at 12 bases. This CDR3 has 15 amino acids. Germline CDR1 reads DFQATT; CDR2 reads SNEGSKA (reference sequence). V lost 4 bases to trimming and J lost 9 bases; unmatched junction nucleotides: 10. As DNA, the CDR3 is TGCAGTGCTACAATGACTAGCGGGAGAATCGGTGAGCAGTTCTTC. It translates to CSATMTSGRIGEQFF.

This clonotype was seen at least ten times. The chain has TRBV28 and TRBJ1-3, with D unclear. Trimming removed 3 bases from V and 2 bases from J, with 11 bases in between. Germline values: CDR1 MDHEN, CDR2 SYDVKM. CDR3 length: 15 amino acids. The CDR3 here is CASSFSAGAGNTIYF. The DNA of the CDR3 is TGTGCCAGCAGTTTTTCCGCCGGGGCTGGAAACACCATATATTTT.